This entry concerns a single TCR beta chain. This sample is drawn from a study of blood T cell repertoires in COVID-19. Germline CDR1 reads MGHDK; CDR2 reads SYGVNS. CDR3 size: 15 residues. V shed 2 bases, J shed 3 bases, and the junction held 6 bases outside the gene matches. Data came from immunoSEQ multiplex PCR; TCRdb stores just in-frame clones and leaves some out. This sample yields approximately 290,000 clones, of which approximately 83% are seen a single time; 3.5% to 5.5% belongs to the top ten. The sequence was obtained from a woman aged 25-40 years who had recovered from COVID-19. The V gene is TRBV25-1, the J gene TRBJ1-1, with 7 bases identical to TRBD1. Material: PBMCs or T cells enriched from blood (not recorded which). The CDR3 protein is CASSELRGRHTEAFF. The CDR3 nucleotides read TGTGCCAGCAGTGAACTAAGGGGGCGGCACACTGAAGCTTTCTTT.